This T cell receptor beta chain emerged from a study of OX40 agonist ivuxolimab in advanced cancers. Study-level findings and limits: Clones of CD4+ and CD8+ blood T cells grew by week 6 at doses of 0.1 to 3.0 mg/kg. The study found that CD8+ T cells averaged more expanded clones than CD4+.

Measured with immunoSEQ multiplex PCR; TCRdb has only the in-frame clones, and not every one. The sample carries some 43,000 clones, 85% to 90% recorded once. The V gene's germline CDR1 is SNHLY and CDR2 FYNNEI. The V and J ends lost 5 bases and 5 bases respectively, with 15 bases between them. The CDR3 extends over 14 amino acids. Details on this clone: Its antigen remains unknown.

The sample was CD4+ or CD8+ T cells sorted from blood, taken in a trial of the OX40 agonist ivuxolimab. This receptor was taken from an adult with an advanced solid tumor such as melanoma, head and neck, liver or kidney cancer. The chain is built from TRBV2 and TRBJ1-1; D is undetermined. The CDR3 DNA is TGTGCCAGCAGTCTCCAAGCCCGGGAGACTGAAGCTTTCTTT. Translating it yields CASSLQARETEAFF.